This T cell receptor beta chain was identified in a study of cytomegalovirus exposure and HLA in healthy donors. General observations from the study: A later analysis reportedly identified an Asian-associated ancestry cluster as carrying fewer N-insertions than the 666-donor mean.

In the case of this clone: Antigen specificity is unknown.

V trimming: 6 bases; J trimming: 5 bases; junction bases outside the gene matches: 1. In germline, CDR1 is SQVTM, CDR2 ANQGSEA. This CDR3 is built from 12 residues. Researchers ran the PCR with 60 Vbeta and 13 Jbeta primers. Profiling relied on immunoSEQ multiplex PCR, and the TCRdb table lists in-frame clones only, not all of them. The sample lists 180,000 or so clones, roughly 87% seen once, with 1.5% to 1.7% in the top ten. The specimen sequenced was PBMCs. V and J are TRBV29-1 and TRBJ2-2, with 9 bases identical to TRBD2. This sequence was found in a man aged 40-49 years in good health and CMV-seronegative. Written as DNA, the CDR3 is TGCAGCGTCGGACTAGCGACCGGGGAGCTGTTTTTT. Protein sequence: CSVGLATGELFF.